One sample yielded the 32 T cell receptor beta chains listed below, sequenced in a study of neurological immune-mediated disorders. Each CDR3 protein is one row after TCRdb ran MiXCR on the 5' RACE reads. The sample consists of approximately 46,000 distinct CDR3 sequences, 8% to 10% of them appearing once. Time point: longitudinal time-point 1 (baseline). The sequenced sample consisted of PBMCs. Receptors were obtained from a woman aged 40 to 50 in good health.

There are many counts of this clonotype. This rearrangement joins TRBV5-1 to TRBJ2-1; no definite D call. The CDR3 contains 12 residues. Trimming cost V 4 bases and J 9 bases, with 11 bases left between them. The germline gives CDR1 SGHRS, CDR2 YFSETQ. The CDR3 DNA is TGCGCCAGCAGCCATGGACGAGGTGAGCAGTTCTTC. Translation gives CASSHGRGEQFF.

This clonotype was seen at least ten times. The chain carries TRBV20-1 and TRBJ2-1; possibly TRBD2 for D (5 bases). V gave up 6 bases and J gave up 0 bases, with 15 bases separating them. From germline, CDR1 is DFQATT and CDR2 SNEGSKA (reference sequence). The CDR3 contains 15 residues. The CDR3 region has the DNA TGCAGTGCCCGCCCCCCGGGGAGCTCCTACAATGAGCAGTTCTTC. Translated, it gives CSARPPGSSYNEQFF.

This clonotype appeared many times. CDR3 nucleotides: TGTGCCATCAGGACGGCTAACTATGGCTACACCTTC. This codes for CAIRTANYGYTF. The rearrangement uses TRBV10-3 and TRBJ1-2; D unresolved. V lost 6 bases, J lost 0 bases, and 5 bases lay in between. Germline V CDR1 and CDR2: ENHRY, SYGVKD. The CDR3 extends over 12 amino acids.

Concerning this clonotype itself: One base away lies a much larger clone, so this may be a sequencing read error. The chain couples TRBV7-2 to TRBJ1-2, with D unclear. Looked up from germline, CDR1 is SGHTA and CDR2 is FQGNSA. Trimming cost V 1 base and J 4 bases, with 7 bases left between them. The CDR3 runs to 13 residues. CDR3 amino acids: CASSLVSGYGYTF. As DNA, the CDR3 is TGTGCCAGCAGCTTAGTCAGTGGCTATGGCTACACCTTC.

This clonotype was seen many times. The rearrangement joins TRBV4-3 to TRBJ2-3; tentative D call: TRBD2 (5 bases). The V gene lost 4 bases and the J gene lost 2 bases, with 10 bases spanning the gap. The CDR3 is made up of 14 amino acids. CDR1 is LGHNA and CDR2 is YSLEER in the germline V gene. The CDR3 nucleotides read TGCGCCAGCAGCCCTGGACTTTCCACAGATACGCAGTATTTT. This sequence encodes CASSPGLSTDTQYF.

This clonotype was seen many times. Germline and junction disagree at one end, which may indicate a read error. The V call is TRBV6-1, the J call TRBJ2-7; 7 bases map to TRBD2. Per germline, CDR1 MNHNS and CDR2 SASEGT. The CDR3 sequence is 15 residues long. The CDR3 protein is CASLGGDSSSNEQYF. The CDR3 DNA reads as TGTGCCAGTCTGGGGGGGGACTCCAGCTCCAACGAGCAGTACTTC.

This clonotype was counted at least ten times. The V gene is TRBV7-2, the J gene TRBJ2-6; 7 bases agree with TRBD2. The CDR3 spans 15 residues. Trimming took 11 bases from V and 0 from J; bases not matched to a gene: 7. Germline CDR1 reads SGHTA; CDR2 reads FQGNSA. Here the CDR3 reads CAAAGGGSGANVLTF. The CDR3 nucleotides read TGTGCCGCAGCTGGCGGGGGCTCTGGGGCCAACGTCCTGACTTTC.

This clonotype was counted many times. This chain uses TRBV6-1 with TRBJ1-1; D might be TRBD1 (6 bases). The CDR3 is made up of 13 amino acids. The germline V and J ends were trimmed by 5 bases and 5 bases, with 12 bases remaining between them. Germline CDR1 is MNHNS and CDR2 is SASEGT. The chain's CDR3 is CASSPGARTEAFF. The CDR3, as DNA: TGTGCCAGCAGTCCGGGGGCGAGAACTGAAGCTTTCTTT.

This clonotype was counted many times. The chain employs TRBV7-8 and TRBJ1-1, with D tentatively TRBD1 (6 bases). The germline gives CDR1 SGHVS, CDR2 FQNEAQ. The CDR3 consists of 14 residues. V was cut by 5 bases and J by 0 bases, with 10 bases left in between. The CDR3 loop reads CASSLGGLNTEAFF. As DNA, the CDR3 is TGTGCCAGCAGCCTAGGGGGGCTGAACACTGAAGCTTTCTTT.

This clonotype has ten or more counts. The rearrangement uses TRBV7-2 and TRBJ2-7; 8 bases map to TRBD2. Germline CDR1 and CDR2: SGHTA and FQGNSA. This CDR3 comprises 14 residues. Losses at the gene ends were 3 bases for V and 7 bases for J; bases not matched to a gene: 8. This chain's CDR3 is CASSFRGGAGEQYF. The DNA of the CDR3 is TGTGCCAGCAGCTTCCGGGGGGGGGCTGGTGAGCAGTACTTC.

This clonotype has a count of ten or more. The chain links TRBV15 to TRBJ1-5; no reliable D call. V was shortened by 0 bases and J by 4 bases, with 4 bases between the two germline ends. In germline, CDR1 is LNHNV, CDR2 YYDKDF (reference sequence). The CDR3 is made up of 13 amino acids. The DNA for the CDR3 is TGTGCCACCAGCAGAGATGTGAATCAGCCCCAGCATTTT. Translated: CATSRDVNQPQHF.

This clonotype was seen many times. V and J are TRBV12-3 or TRBV12-4 and TRBJ2-7, with D uncertain. This CDR3 comprises 11 residues. The V end lost 5 bases, the J end lost 6 bases, and 8 bases lay between the germline ends. Here the CDR3 reads CASSARFEQYF. The CDR3 DNA reads as TGTGCCAGCAGTGCCCGCTTCGAGCAGTACTTC.

Many counts were recorded for this clonotype. The chain is built from TRBV6-2 or TRBV6-3 and TRBJ1-5, with no clear D. Per the germline V gene, CDR1 is MNHEY and CDR2 is SVGEGT. Trimming removed 6 bases at V and 0 bases at J, with 9 bases between. This CDR3 has 14 residues. CDR3 in DNA: TGTGCCAGCAGGGCGGGGTATAGCAATCAGCCCCAGCATTTT. It is translated as CASRAGYSNQPQHF.

This clonotype was detected ten times or more. The chain joins TRBV24-1 to TRBJ2-2, with TRBD1 identical over 7 bases. V was clipped by 3 bases and J by 3 bases; unmatched bases: 6. This CDR3 has 16 residues. Germline CDR1 is KGHDR and CDR2 is SFDVKD. The CDR3, as DNA: TGTGCCACCAGTGATCTCGTGAGGGGGCACACCGGGGAGCTGTTTTTT. It yields the protein CATSDLVRGHTGELFF.

This clonotype was seen ten or more times. CDR3 residues: CASSQGLAGLTYEQYF. The CDR3 DNA reads as TGTGCCAGCAGCCAAGGACTAGCGGGACTTACCTACGAGCAGTACTTC. The chain joins TRBV3-1 to TRBJ2-7; TRBD2 aligns across 11 bases. The CDR3 loop spans 16 amino acids. V shed 1 base, J shed 2 bases, and the junction held 4 bases outside the gene matches. In germline, CDR1 is LGHDT, CDR2 YNNKEL (reference sequence).

There are many counts of this clonotype. The chain employs TRBV20-1 and TRBJ2-2; D ambiguous. The CDR3 runs to 15 residues. Per the germline V gene, CDR1 is DFQATT and CDR2 is SNEGSKA (reference sequence). Trimming left V 5 bases short and J 2 bases short, with 15 bases between. The CDR3 DNA reads as TGCAGTGCTCGCCTGGGCCAGCTTAACACCGGGGAGCTGTTTTTT. It specifies CSARLGQLNTGELFF.

This clonotype was found many times. This chain uses TRBV20-1 with TRBJ2-2; perhaps TRBD2 as D (5 bases). This CDR3 region has 15 residues. The V gene's germline CDR1 is DFQATT and CDR2 SNEGSKA (reference sequence). V lost 0 bases and J 2 bases, leaving 10 bases between the germline ends. In DNA form, the CDR3 reads TGCAGTGCTAGAGAGGCTAGCTCTAACACCGGGGAGCTGTTTTTT. Its protein is CSAREASSNTGELFF.

This clonotype has ten or more counts. V and J are TRBV20-1 and TRBJ1-3; D is uncertain. The germline CDR1 and CDR2 sequences are DFQATT and SNEGSKA (reference sequence). The CDR3 has 13 amino acids. V lost 4 bases and J 0 bases, leaving 7 bases between the germline ends. CDR3: CSATRGSGNTIYF. The CDR3 region has the DNA TGCAGTGCTACGCGGGGCTCTGGAAACACCATATATTTT.

This clonotype was seen many times. The rearrangement joins TRBV7-2 to TRBJ1-1; unclear D gene. V lost 5 bases, J lost 7 bases, and 26 bases lay in between. The length of the CDR3 is 17 residues. The germline V gene has CDR1 SGHTA and CDR2 FQGNSA. The CDR3 is CASSPDLRNGPLNEAFF. DNA for the CDR3: TGTGCCAGCAGCCCGGATTTGAGGAATGGACCTTTAAATGAAGCTTTCTTT.

This chain's CDR3 is CASSFISDYNEQFF. CDR3 nucleotide sequence: TGTGCCAGCAGTTTTATCTCGGACTACAATGAGCAGTTCTTC. V and J are TRBV12-3 or TRBV12-4 and TRBJ2-1; D remains unclear. This CDR3 is built from 14 residues. Trimming cost V 3 bases and J 3 bases, with 9 bases left between them.

This clonotype occurred many times. The chain combines TRBV24-1 with TRBJ1-1; TRBD1 matches 7 bases. With V trimmed by 4 bases and J by 5 bases, 9 bases remained unmatched. CDR1 and CDR2 from the germline V gene are KGHDR and SFDVKD. The CDR3 is 15 amino acids. The CDR3 region is CATSDTGAGRTEAFF. The DNA of the CDR3 is TGTGCCACCAGTGACACAGGGGCGGGTCGGACTGAAGCTTTCTTT.

This clonotype was picked up many times. V and J are TRBV20-1 and TRBJ2-7, with D perhaps assigned TRBD1 or TRBD2 (5 bases each). Germline values: CDR1 DFQATT, CDR2 SNEGSKA (reference sequence). This CDR3 region has 14 residues. Trimming removed 6 bases at V and 0 bases at J, with 15 bases between. As DNA, the CDR3 is TGCAGTGCAAATGGGGACGCGGGCTCCTACGAGCAGTACTTC. As protein: CSANGDAGSYEQYF.

This clonotype occurred many times. The chain carries TRBV5-5 and TRBJ2-3; D is perhaps TRBD1 or TRBD2 (5 bases each). The germline gives CDR1 SGHKS, CDR2 YYEKEE (reference sequence). The CDR3 has 15 residues. Between the trimmed V and J ends, which lost 0 bases and 5 bases, there was a span of 13 bases. The CDR3 DNA sequence: TGTGCCAGCAGCTTGGACGGACGTGGGGGAGATACGCAGTATTTT. The encoded protein is CASSLDGRGGDTQYF.

This clonotype was recorded many times. This rearrangement joins TRBV3-1 to TRBJ2-2; the D is unclear. Germline V gene lookup returns CDR1 LGHDT and CDR2 YNNKEL (reference sequence). Trimming removed 4 bases at V and 0 bases at J, with 12 bases between. The CDR3 loop spans 16 amino acids. The CDR3 here is CASSPSTVSNTGELFF. As DNA, the CDR3 is TGTGCCAGCAGCCCATCAACAGTTTCGAACACCGGGGAGCTGTTTTTT.

This clonotype came up many times. V usage is TRBV29-1 and J usage is TRBJ2-4; D call uncertain. The ends were cut back, 3 bases at V and 6 bases at J, with 21 bases in the middle. Germline V gene data show CDR1 as SQVTM and CDR2 as ANQGSEA. The CDR3 loop spans 16 amino acids. This CDR3 is CSVDLGSLGDGNIQYF. The CDR3 nucleotides read TGCAGCGTTGACCTGGGATCCCTAGGTGACGGAAACATTCAGTACTTC.

This clonotype has ten or more counts. CDR3 protein: CSVAETGGYGYTF. In nucleotides, the CDR3 is TGCAGCGTTGCCGAAACAGGGGGCTATGGCTACACCTTC. V and J are TRBV29-1 and TRBJ1-2; 8 nucleotides align to TRBD1. V gave up 4 bases and J gave up 4 bases; unmatched junction bases: 5. This CDR3 has 13 amino acids. Per germline, CDR1 SQVTM and CDR2 ANQGSEA.

This clonotype occurred many times. Here the CDR3 DNA reads TGTGCCACCAGCAGGTCTAAATCGGACAGGGGAGCCTACGAGCAGTACTTC. This codes for CATSRSKSDRGAYEQYF. The chain carries TRBV15 and TRBJ2-7, with 9 bases aligning to TRBD1. Germline values: CDR1 LNHNV, CDR2 YYDKDF (reference sequence). This CDR3 is built from 17 residues. V shed 3 bases and J 2 bases; nucleotides not matched to a gene: 11.

The sample holds many counts of this clonotype. CDR3 loop: CASSPGGTSYNEQFF. CDR3 DNA sequence: TGTGCCAGCAGCCCCGGGGGAACCTCCTACAATGAGCAGTTCTTC. The V gene is TRBV7-2, the J gene TRBJ2-1, with D maybe TRBD2 (6 bases). This CDR3 has 15 amino acids. Deletions cut 5 bases from V and 0 bases from J, with 11 bases between. Germline V gene lookup returns CDR1 SGHTA and CDR2 FQGNSA.

This clonotype showed up many times. The V gene is TRBV4-3, the J gene TRBJ2-7, with D possibly called TRBD1 or TRBD2 (5 bases each). The ends were cut back, 3 bases at V and 2 bases at J, with 17 bases in the middle. The CDR3 is 16 amino acids. From germline, CDR1 is LGHNA and CDR2 YSLEER. CDR3 coding DNA: TGCGCCAGCAGCCAGGGCCCGAGGTCGGGGCCCTACGAGCAGTACTTC. Residues: CASSQGPRSGPYEQYF.

This clonotype showed up many times. The CDR3 loop reads CSVTYLGDLNTEAFF. Written as DNA, the CDR3 is TGCAGCGTAACTTACTTAGGCGACTTGAACACTGAAGCTTTCTTT. The rearrangement uses TRBV29-1 and TRBJ1-1; D gene unclear. Germline V CDR1 and CDR2: SQVTM, ANQGSEA. The CDR3 covers 15 residues. V was trimmed by 6 bases and J by 0 bases, leaving 17 bases between them.

This clonotype has a count of ten or more. The chain is built from TRBV6-6 and TRBJ2-3; D might be TRBD2 (7 bases). V dropped 4 bases and J dropped 4 bases, with 18 bases sitting between them. This CDR3 is built from 16 residues. CDR1 MNHNY and CDR2 SVGAGI come from the germline V gene (reference sequence). DNA of the CDR3: TGTGCCAGCAGTTCGGGGCAGGGAGGGGGTGCAGATACGCAGTATTTT. The encoded protein is CASSSGQGGGADTQYF.

This clonotype has at least ten counts. This chain joins TRBV29-1 and TRBJ2-2; D perhaps matches TRBD2 (6 bases). The CDR3 is 11 amino acids. CDR1 SQVTM and CDR2 ANQGSEA come from the germline V gene. V shed 7 bases and J shed 7 bases, with 10 bases lying between them. The CDR3 bases are TGCAGCGGGGGGGAGGTCGGGGAGCTGTTTTTT. It translates to CSGGEVGELFF.